Shown below are 26 T cell receptor beta chains from a single sample sequenced in a study of blood T cell repertoires in COVID-19. The data were produced by immunoSEQ multiplex PCR, yet TCRdb's version contains in-frame clones alone and is incomplete. The sample lists 200,000 or so clones; approximately 82% were seen once. Sequences were obtained from peripheral blood. These receptors came from a human donor with acute or convalescent COVID-19. The donor label of this sample is uncertain.

V is TRBV12-5 and J is TRBJ2-7; 8 bases line up with TRBD1. V was clipped by 1 base and J by 4 bases; unmatched bases: 12. Germline V lookup: CDR1 LGHNT, CDR2 FRNRAP. CDR3 length: 17 amino acids. DNA for the CDR3: TGTGCTAGTGGTTTGGGCACCGGGACAGGAGAGATATACGAGCAGTACTTC. It codes for CASGLGTGTGEIYEQYF.

The chain joins TRBV5-1 to TRBJ2-3; the D gene is possibly TRBD1 (6 bases). Looked up from germline, CDR1 is SGHRS and CDR2 is YFSETQ. V was cut by 0 bases and J by 3 bases, with 17 bases left in between. The CDR3 runs 17 residues. The CDR3 DNA follows: TGCGCCAGCAGCTTGGGGGTCACGCAAGGGGGAACAGATACGCAGTATTTT. Translated: CASSLGVTQGGTDTQYF.

The chain couples TRBV5-4 to TRBJ2-3; 8 nucleotides match TRBD1. V lost 5 bases to trimming and J lost 3 bases; unmatched junction nucleotides: 8. From germline, CDR1 is SGHNT and CDR2 YYREEE (reference sequence). This CDR3 has 15 amino acids. CDR3 bases: TGTGCCAGCAGTCACAGGGGGGTCAGGACAGATACGCAGTATTTT. Translation: CASSHRGVRTDTQYF.

This sequence joins TRBV6-1 and TRBJ1-3, with D possibly being TRBD1 (6 bases). This CDR3 region has 18 residues. Trimming removed 0 bases at V and 3 bases at J, with 18 bases between. Germline V gene lookup returns CDR1 MNHNS and CDR2 SASEGT. In DNA form, the CDR3 reads TGTGCCAGCAGTGAAGCGCCTATCAACAGGGTCCGTGGAAACACCATATATTTT. Encoded protein: CASSEAPINRVRGNTIYF.

The gene calls are TRBV6-5 and TRBJ2-7, with D uncertain. Trimming cost V 0 bases and J 3 bases, with 12 bases left between them. There are 15 residues in the CDR3. The V gene's germline CDR1 is MNHEY and CDR2 SVGAGI. CDR3 in amino acids: CASSYSGQPFYEQYF. The CDR3 region has the DNA TGTGCCAGCAGTTACTCTGGGCAGCCATTCTACGAGCAGTACTTC.

This clone was observed a single time. This chain uses TRBV7-2 with TRBJ1-2; possible D gene TRBD1, 5 bases. V lost 9 bases and J 4 bases, leaving 18 bases between the germline ends. CDR3 length: 14 amino acids. The germline V gene encodes CDR1 SGHTA and CDR2 FQGNSA. The CDR3 loop is CASSPGPWGYGYTF. CDR3 nucleotides: TGTGCCAGTTCACCAGGGCCTTGGGGCTATGGCTACACCTTC.

The J gene is TRBJ1-6, the V gene TRBV30; D call uncertain. The ends were cut back, 3 bases at V and 10 bases at J, with 13 bases in the middle. The CDR3 covers 13 residues. Germline-derived CDR1 and CDR2 are GTSNPN and SVGIG (reference sequence). The CDR3 protein is CAWSREGFSPLHF. The CDR3, as DNA: TGTGCCTGGAGCCGTGAGGGCTTCTCACCCCTCCACTTT.

This clone was counted only a few times. This chain connects TRBV30 to TRBJ1-1, with D tentatively TRBD1 (5 bases). Germline V gives CDR1 GTSNPN, CDR2 SVGIG (reference sequence). This CDR3 spans 11 amino acids. V was trimmed by 2 bases and J by 11 bases, leaving 12 bases between them. CDR3 sequence reads: CAWSSGGVAFF. Here the CDR3 DNA reads TGTGCCTGGAGTTCCGGGGGGGTTGCTTTCTTT.

In its sample, this clone was seen a few times. V gene TRBV10-3 combines with J gene TRBJ1-5; 7 nucleotides line up with TRBD1. With V trimmed by 6 bases and J by 6 bases, 8 bases remained unmatched. From germline, CDR1 is ENHRY and CDR2 SYGVKD. The CDR3 is 14 residues long. The CDR3, as DNA: TGTGCCATCAGCTCACAGGGGTTGAGTCAGCCCCAGCATTTT. Protein sequence: CAISSQGLSQPQHF.

The chain combines TRBV6-2 or TRBV6-3 with TRBJ1-5, with 9 nucleotides matching TRBD1. The length of the CDR3 is 16 residues. The germline V gene encodes CDR1 MNHEY and CDR2 SVGEGT. V was pared by 0 bases and J by 6 bases, with 6 bases of the junction left unmatched. The DNA of the CDR3 is TGTGCCAGCAGTTACTCTACAGGGGGCTCGGGTCAGCCCCAGCATTTT. This encodes CASSYSTGGSGQPQHF.

The chain links TRBV7-3 to TRBJ1-5, with TRBD1 as a possible D gene (6 bases). CDR3 size: 15 residues. Germline V lookup: CDR1 SGHTA, CDR2 FQGTGA. With 1 base removed from V and 2 bases from J, the gap between germline ends came to 9 bases. CDR3 DNA sequence: TGTGCCAGCAGCTTAAAAGGGGGTGGCAATCAGCCCCAGCATTTT. Encoded protein: CASSLKGGGNQPQHF.

This clone was seen a handful of times. CDR3 nucleotides: TGTGCCAGTAGTATCCGGACAGGGGAAGGTCAGCCCCAGCATTTT. Amino acid sequence: CASSIRTGEGQPQHF. V gene TRBV19 combines with J gene TRBJ1-5, with TRBD1 identical over 9 bases. The CDR3 sequence is 15 residues long. CDR1 and CDR2 from the germline V gene are LNHDA and SQIVND (reference sequence). V shed 3 bases and J 6 bases; nucleotides not matched to a gene: 6. The variable domain in full, completed from reference TRBV19 and TRBJ1-5, reads DGGITQSPKYLFRKEGQNVTLSCEQNLNHDAMYWYRQDPGQGLRLIYYSQIVNDFQKGDIAEGYSVSREKKESFPLTVTSAQKNPTAFYLCASSIRTGEGQPQHFGDGTRLSIL.

This chain joins TRBV3-1 (or the pseudogene TRBV3-2) and TRBJ2-2, with 7 bases that match TRBD1. Germline V lookup: CDR1 LGHDT, CDR2 YNNKEL (reference sequence). J lost 6 bases, V lost 1 base, and 5 bases had no gene match. The CDR3 is 15 residues long. CDR3: CASSQGQGVAGELFF. CDR3 sequence (DNA): TGTGCCAGCAGCCAAGGACAGGGAGTCGCCGGGGAGCTGTTTTTT.

The genes are TRBV28 and TRBJ1-2; 8 bases map to TRBD1. This CDR3 spans 15 amino acids. The J segment lost 7 bases and the V segment lost 4 bases, leaving 11 bases of the junction unmatched. CDR1 MDHEN and CDR2 SYDVKM come from the germline V gene. CDR3 amino acids: CASSSPPDRVSGYTF. The CDR3 region has the DNA TGTGCCAGCAGTTCCCCCCCGGACAGGGTGAGTGGCTACACCTTC.

This clone was recorded only once. The chain couples TRBV11-3 to TRBJ2-3; D ambiguous. The V end was cut by 1 base, the J end by 4 bases, with 6 bases between. CDR1 is SGHNT, CDR2 YENEEA, per germline. This CDR3 contains 13 residues. CDR3 nucleotides: TGTGCCAGCAGCTTAGGAGCCGCAGATACGCAGTATTTT. Residues: CASSLGAADTQYF.

J is TRBJ2-1 and V is TRBV2; 14 bases match TRBD2. This CDR3 comprises 16 residues. Trimming removed 6 bases from V and 12 bases from J; junction bases left unmatched: 13. Germline V gene sequence: CDR1 SNHLY, CDR2 FYNNEI. CDR3: CASSLGMGLAGEGQFF. The CDR3 coding sequence is TGTGCCAGCAGCCTAGGGATGGGACTAGCGGGAGAAGGGCAGTTCTTC.

The chain employs TRBV5-1 and TRBJ1-4, with a weak D call TRBD1 (5 bases). From germline, CDR1 is SGHRS and CDR2 YFSETQ. The CDR3 is 16 amino acids. V lost 0 bases, J lost 8 bases, and 17 bases lay in between. In DNA form, the CDR3 reads TGCGCCAGCAGCTTGGATGACTCAACTGGGGGGGAAAAACTGTTTTTT. Translation: CASSLDDSTGGEKLFF.

This chain uses TRBV29-1 with TRBJ1-4, with D tentatively TRBD1 (5 bases). Trimming took off 7 bases at V and 4 bases at J, with 13 bases between the two ends. Looked up from germline, CDR1 is SQVTM and CDR2 is ANQGSEA. This CDR3 is built from 13 residues. CDR3 loop: CSALTEYNEKLFF. CDR3 sequence (DNA): TGCAGCGCTTTGACAGAATATAATGAAAAACTGTTTTTT. Combining the CDR3 with reference TRBV29-1 and TRBJ1-4 gives the whole variable domain SAVISQKPSRDICQRGTSLTIQCQVDSQVTMMFWYRQQPGQSLTLIATANQGSEATYESGFVIDKFPISRPNLTFSTLTVSNMSPEDSSIYLCSALTEYNEKLFFGSGTQLSVL.

The rearrangement links TRBV28 to TRBJ2-1, with 13 bases fitting TRBD2. This CDR3 region has 13 residues. The germline V gene encodes CDR1 MDHEN and CDR2 SYDVKM. V was pared by 10 bases and J by 10 bases, with 7 bases of the junction left unmatched. CDR3 in amino acids: CATTSGGGREQFF. The CDR3 bases are TGTGCCACCACTAGCGGGGGGGGAAGGGAGCAGTTCTTC.

The genes are TRBV24-1 and TRBJ2-2; 8 bases map to TRBD2. After removal of 0 bases from V and 7 bases from J, the junction contained 9 bases not matched to a gene. The CDR3 totals 17 residues. Germline lookup yields CDR1 KGHDR and CDR2 SFDVKD. CDR3 sequence: CATSDLQRGHDVGELFF. The CDR3 DNA is TGTGCCACCAGTGATTTGCAGCGGGGGCATGATGTCGGGGAGCTGTTTTTT.

The chain employs TRBV20-1 and TRBJ2-7; 10 bases fit TRBD1. V lost 3 bases, J lost 5 bases, and 4 bases stayed unmatched. Germline V gene lookup returns CDR1 DFQATT and CDR2 SNEGSKA (reference sequence). The CDR3 loop spans 13 amino acids. The CDR3 DNA sequence: TGCAGTGCTAGTTCGACAGGGGGCAACGAGCAGTACTTC. This codes for CSASSTGGNEQYF.

This clone was recorded a few times. V gene TRBV7-9 combines with J gene TRBJ2-2; the match to TRBD1 covers 8 bases. Trimming cost V 8 bases and J 6 bases; bases outside gene matches: 11. CDR1 is SEHNR, CDR2 FQNEAQ, per germline (reference sequence). CDR3 length: 15 amino acids. The CDR3 DNA sequence: TGTGCCAGCTACCCCACAGGGGGGATCGCCGGGGAGCTGTTTTTT. This translates into CASYPTGGIAGELFF.

The chain is built from TRBV7-2 and TRBJ1-5; 9 positions agree with TRBD1. The germline gives CDR1 SGHTA, CDR2 FQGNSA. J gave up 6 bases and V 1 base, and 4 bases lay outside the gene matches. The CDR3 length is 15 residues. The chain's CDR3 is CASSLGQGGTQPQHF. The CDR3 DNA reads as TGTGCCAGCAGCTTAGGACAGGGGGGCACTCAGCCCCAGCATTTT.

Concerning this clone: One end of the junction is discordant with germline, which a read error may explain. The V and J genes are TRBV5-5 and TRBJ1-5; 7 nucleotides align to TRBD1. The germline CDR1 and CDR2 sequences are SGHKS and YYEKEE (reference sequence). The CDR3 is 16 residues long. The DNA for the CDR3 is TGTGCCAGCAGCTTAGAAGGGACAGCGCTCGCGCAGCGCCAGCATTTT. This codes for CASSLEGTALAQRQHF.

This clone showed up just a few times. The chain combines TRBV11-2 with TRBJ1-1; no firm D call. This CDR3 has 12 amino acids. V was shortened by 0 bases and J by 9 bases, with 8 bases between the two germline ends. Per germline, CDR1 SGHAT and CDR2 FQNNGV. The CDR3 coding sequence is TGTGCCAGCAGCTTAGATGCGCGTAAAGCTTTCTTT. It is translated as CASSLDARKAFF.

This chain connects TRBV27 to TRBJ2-7; D gene unclear. The CDR3 extends over 14 amino acids. The V gene lost 5 bases and the J gene lost 0 bases, with 11 bases spanning the gap. Germline loops: CDR1 MNHEY, CDR2 SMNVEV (reference sequence). CDR3 loop: CASSPLAASYEQYF. The CDR3 DNA reads TGTGCCAGCAGTCCCTTAGCCGCCTCCTACGAGCAGTACTTC.